This T cell receptor beta chain was profiled in a study of cytomegalovirus exposure and HLA in healthy donors. Profiled with immunoSEQ multiplex PCR; TCRdb holds only in-frame clones, not every one. The repertoire holds fewer than 150,000 clones, with 88% as singletons. This clone was observed a few times. Germline V gene data show CDR1 as SGHTA and CDR2 as FQGNSA. This CDR3 contains 14 residues. Trimming removed 5 bases from V and 10 bases from J; junction bases left unmatched: 8. Sequenced: PBMCs. The clonotype comes from a man aged 18 to 29 in good health and CMV-seronegative. The chain uses TRBV7-2 and TRBJ1-6; 7 nucleotides align to TRBD1. The CDR3 DNA is TGTGCCAGCAGCGACGACAGGGAAATATCACCCCTCCACTTT. It translates to CASSDDREISPLHF.